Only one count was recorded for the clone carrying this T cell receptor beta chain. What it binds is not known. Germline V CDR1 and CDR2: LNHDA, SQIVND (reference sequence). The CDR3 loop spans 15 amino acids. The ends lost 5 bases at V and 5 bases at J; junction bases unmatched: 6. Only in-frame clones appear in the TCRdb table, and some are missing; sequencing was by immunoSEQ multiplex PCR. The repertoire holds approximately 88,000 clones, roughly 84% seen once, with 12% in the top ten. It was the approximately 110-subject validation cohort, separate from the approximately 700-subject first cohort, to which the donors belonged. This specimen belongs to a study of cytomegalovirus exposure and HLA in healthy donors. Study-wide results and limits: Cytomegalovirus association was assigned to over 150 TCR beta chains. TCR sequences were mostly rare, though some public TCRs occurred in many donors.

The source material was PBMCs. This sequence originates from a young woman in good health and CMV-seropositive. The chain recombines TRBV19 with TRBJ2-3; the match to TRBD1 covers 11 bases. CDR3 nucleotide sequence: TGTGCCAGTAGTTTGGACAGGGGGCGTGTAGATACGCAGTATTTT. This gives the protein CASSLDRGRVDTQYF.